This TCR beta chain was captured in a study of cytomegalovirus exposure and HLA in healthy donors. This CDR3 region has 16 residues. The trim removed 0 bases at V and 5 bases at J, leaving 9 bases unmatched. Germline V CDR1 and CDR2: MGHRA, YSYEKL. Both 60 Vbeta primers and 13 Jbeta primers went into the PCR. Repertoires were generated with immunoSEQ multiplex PCR, while TCRdb's copy carries only in-frame clones and drops some. The sample consists of about 89,000 clones, about 85% of them appearing once. This TCR came from a man in his forties in good health and CMV-seropositive. The gene calls are TRBV4-1 and TRBJ2-7; 8 bases fit TRBD1. The sample comprised PBMCs. In DNA form, the CDR3 reads TGCGCCAGCAGCCAAGATCCGACAGGGGCACTCAACGAGCAGTACTTC. Protein sequence: CASSQDPTGALNEQYF.